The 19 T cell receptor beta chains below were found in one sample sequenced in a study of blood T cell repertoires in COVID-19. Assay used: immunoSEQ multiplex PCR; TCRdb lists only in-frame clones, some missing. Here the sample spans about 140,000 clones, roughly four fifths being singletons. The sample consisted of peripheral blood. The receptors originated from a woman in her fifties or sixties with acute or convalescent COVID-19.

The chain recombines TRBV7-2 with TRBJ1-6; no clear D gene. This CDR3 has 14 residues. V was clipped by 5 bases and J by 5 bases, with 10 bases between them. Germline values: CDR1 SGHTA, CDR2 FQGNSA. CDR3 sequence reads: CASSRDGDNSPLHF. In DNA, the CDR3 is TGTGCCAGCAGCCGCGACGGGGATAATTCACCCCTCCACTTT.

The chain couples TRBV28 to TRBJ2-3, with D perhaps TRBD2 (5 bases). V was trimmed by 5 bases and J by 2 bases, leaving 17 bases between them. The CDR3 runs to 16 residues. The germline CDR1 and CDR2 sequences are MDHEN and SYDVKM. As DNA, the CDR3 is TGTGCCAGCAGTCCCGGACTCTACGGGGACACAGATACGCAGTATTTT. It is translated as CASSPGLYGDTDTQYF. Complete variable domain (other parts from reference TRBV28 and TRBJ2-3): DVKVTQSSRYLVKRTGEKVFLECVQDMDHENMFWYRQDPGLGLRLIYFSYDVKMKEKGDIPEGYSVSREKKERFSLILESASTNQTSMYLCASSPGLYGDTDTQYFGPGTRLTVL.

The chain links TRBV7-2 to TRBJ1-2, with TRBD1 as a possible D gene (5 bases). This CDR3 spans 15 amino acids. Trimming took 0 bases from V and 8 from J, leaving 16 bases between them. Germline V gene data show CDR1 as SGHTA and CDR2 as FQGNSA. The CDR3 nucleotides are TGTGCCAGCAGCTTAGCGGGGCCAACTCGATGGGGCTACACCTTC. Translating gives CASSLAGPTRWGYTF. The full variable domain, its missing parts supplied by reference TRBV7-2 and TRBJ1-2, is GAGVSQSPSNKVTEKGKDVELRCDPISGHTALYWYRQSLGQGLEFLIYFQGNSAPDKSGLPSDRFSAERTGGSVSTLTIQRTQQEDSAVYLCASSLAGPTRWGYTFGSGTRLTVV.

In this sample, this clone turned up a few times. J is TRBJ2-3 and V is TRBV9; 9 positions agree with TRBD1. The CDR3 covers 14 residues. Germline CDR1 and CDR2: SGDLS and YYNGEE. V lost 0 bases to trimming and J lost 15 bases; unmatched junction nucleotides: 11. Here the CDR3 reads CASSVDESGTGLYF. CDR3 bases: TGTGCCAGCAGCGTAGACGAGTCCGGGACAGGGCTTTATTTT.

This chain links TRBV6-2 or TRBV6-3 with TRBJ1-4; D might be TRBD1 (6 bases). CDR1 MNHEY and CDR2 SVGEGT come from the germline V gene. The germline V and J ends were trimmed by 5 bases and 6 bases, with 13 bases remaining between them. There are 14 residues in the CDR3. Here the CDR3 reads CASSDGGPYEKLFF. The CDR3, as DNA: TGTGCCAGCAGTGACGGGGGGCCTTATGAAAAACTGTTTTTT.

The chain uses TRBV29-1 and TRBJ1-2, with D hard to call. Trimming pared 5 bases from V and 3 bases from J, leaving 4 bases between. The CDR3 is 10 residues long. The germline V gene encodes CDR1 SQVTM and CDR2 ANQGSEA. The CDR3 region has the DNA TGCAGCGTTCTTCACTATGGCTACACCTTC. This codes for CSVLHYGYTF.

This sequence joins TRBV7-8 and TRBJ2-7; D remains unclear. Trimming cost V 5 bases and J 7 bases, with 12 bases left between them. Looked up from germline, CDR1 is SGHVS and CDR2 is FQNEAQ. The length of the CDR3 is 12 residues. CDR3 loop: CASSPSSEEQYF. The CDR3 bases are TGTGCCAGCAGCCCTAGTTCTGAAGAGCAGTACTTC.

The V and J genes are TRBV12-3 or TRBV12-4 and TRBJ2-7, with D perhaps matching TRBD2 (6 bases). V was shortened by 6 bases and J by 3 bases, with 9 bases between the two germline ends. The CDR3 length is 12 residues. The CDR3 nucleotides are TGTGCCAGCAGCTCGGACTACTACGAGCAGTACTTC. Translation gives CASSSDYYEQYF.

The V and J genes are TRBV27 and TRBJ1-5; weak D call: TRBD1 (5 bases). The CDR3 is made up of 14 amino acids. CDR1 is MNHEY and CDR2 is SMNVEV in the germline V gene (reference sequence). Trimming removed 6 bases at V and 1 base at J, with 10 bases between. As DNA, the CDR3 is TGTGCCAGCAGCCCCAACAGGAGCAATCAGCCCCAGCATTTT. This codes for CASSPNRSNQPQHF.

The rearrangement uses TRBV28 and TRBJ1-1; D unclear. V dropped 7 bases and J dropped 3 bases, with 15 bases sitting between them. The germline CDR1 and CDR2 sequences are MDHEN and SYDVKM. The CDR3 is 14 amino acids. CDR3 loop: CASKGLGLDTEAFF. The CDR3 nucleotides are TGTGCCAGCAAAGGACTCGGATTAGACACTGAAGCTTTCTTT. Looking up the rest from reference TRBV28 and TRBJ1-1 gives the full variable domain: DVKVTQSSRYLVKRTGEKVFLECVQDMDHENMFWYRQDPGLGLRLIYFSYDVKMKEKGDIPEGYSVSREKKERFSLILESASTNQTSMYLCASKGLGLDTEAFFGQGTRLTVV.

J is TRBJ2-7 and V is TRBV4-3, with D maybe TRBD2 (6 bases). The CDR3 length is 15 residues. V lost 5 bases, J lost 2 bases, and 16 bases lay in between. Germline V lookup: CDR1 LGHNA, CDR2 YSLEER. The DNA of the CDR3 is TGCGCCAGCAGCTATGTGACGGGGGAAACCTACGAGCAGTACTTC. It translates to CASSYVTGETYEQYF.

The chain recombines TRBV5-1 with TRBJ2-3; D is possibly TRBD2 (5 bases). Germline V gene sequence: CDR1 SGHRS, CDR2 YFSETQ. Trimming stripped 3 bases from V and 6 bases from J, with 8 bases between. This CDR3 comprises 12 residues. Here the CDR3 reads CASSYSSDTQYF. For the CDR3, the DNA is TGCGCCAGCAGCTACTCTAGCGATACGCAGTATTTT.

The CDR3 region has the DNA TGTGCCAGTAGCTCCGACAGATTCTATGGCTACACCTTC. This translates into CASSSDRFYGYTF. V and J are TRBV19 and TRBJ1-2; a weak D match, TRBD1 (5 bases). The CDR3 loop spans 13 amino acids. Germline loops: CDR1 LNHDA, CDR2 SQIVND (reference sequence). V was shortened by 6 bases and J by 4 bases, with 12 bases between the two germline ends.

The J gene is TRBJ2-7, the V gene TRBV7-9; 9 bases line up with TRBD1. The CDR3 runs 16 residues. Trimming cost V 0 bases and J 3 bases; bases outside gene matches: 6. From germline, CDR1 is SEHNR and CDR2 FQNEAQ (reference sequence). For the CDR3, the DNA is TGTGCCAGCAGCTTAGCGCCATGGACAGGGGTCTACGAGCAGTACTTC. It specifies CASSLAPWTGVYEQYF.

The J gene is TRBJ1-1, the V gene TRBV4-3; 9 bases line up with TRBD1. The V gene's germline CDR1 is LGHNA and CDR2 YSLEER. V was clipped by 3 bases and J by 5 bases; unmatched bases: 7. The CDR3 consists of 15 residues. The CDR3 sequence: CASSQVDRGGTEAFF. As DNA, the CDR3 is TGCGCCAGCAGCCAGGTTGACAGGGGGGGAACTGAAGCTTTCTTT.

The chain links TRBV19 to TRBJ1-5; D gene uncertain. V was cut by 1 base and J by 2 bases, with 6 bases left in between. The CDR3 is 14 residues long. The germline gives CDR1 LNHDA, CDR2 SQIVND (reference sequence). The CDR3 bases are TGTGCCAGTAGTATAGCGGTAGGCAATCAGCCCCAGCATTTT. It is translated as CASSIAVGNQPQHF.

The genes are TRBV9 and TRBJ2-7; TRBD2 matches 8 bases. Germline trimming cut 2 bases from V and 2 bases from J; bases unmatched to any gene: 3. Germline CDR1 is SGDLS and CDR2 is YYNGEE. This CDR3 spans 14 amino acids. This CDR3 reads CASSVREGPYEQYF. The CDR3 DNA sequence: TGTGCCAGCAGCGTTCGGGAGGGCCCCTACGAGCAGTACTTC. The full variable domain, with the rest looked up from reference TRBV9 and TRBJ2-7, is DSGVTQTPKHLITATGQRVTLRCSPRSGDLSVYWYQQSLDQGLQFLIQYYNGEERAKGNILERFSAQQFPDLHSELNLSSLELGDSALYFCASSVREGPYEQYFGPGTRLTVT.

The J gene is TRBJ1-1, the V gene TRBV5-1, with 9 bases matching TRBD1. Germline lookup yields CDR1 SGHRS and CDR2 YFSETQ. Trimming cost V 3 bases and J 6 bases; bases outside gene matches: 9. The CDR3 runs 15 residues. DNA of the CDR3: TGCGCCAGCAGCTCCGACAGGGGGACTGTAGCTGAAGCTTTCTTT. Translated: CASSSDRGTVAEAFF.

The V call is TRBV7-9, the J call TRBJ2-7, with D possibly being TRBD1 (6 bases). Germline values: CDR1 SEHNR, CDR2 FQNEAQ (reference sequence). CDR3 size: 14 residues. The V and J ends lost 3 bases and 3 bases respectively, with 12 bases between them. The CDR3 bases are TGTGCCAGCAGCTTCCGGACAGCATTCTACGAGCAGTACTTC. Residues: CASSFRTAFYEQYF.